The 5 T cell receptor beta chains presented below share a single source sample, sequenced in a study of CD8+CD57+ T cells in acquired aplastic anemia. Sequencing involved patients with CD8+CD57+ cell expansion previously shown by flow cytometry. For CDR3 and TCR beta VDJ profiling, genomic DNA was the template used. TCRdb passed the reads through MiXCR, listing each CDR3 protein once. The sample contains about 150,000 distinct CDR3 sequences, about 50% of which appear only once. Sequencing was carried out using sorted CD4+, CD8+, or CD8+CD57+ T cells (not recorded which) from PBMCs. Every receptor here comes from a human donor with aplastic anemia.

The chain is built from TRBV24-1 and TRBJ1-1; the D is unclear. Germline V CDR1 and CDR2: KGHDR, SFDVKD. The CDR3 sequence is 13 residues long. Deletions cut 0 bases from V and 10 bases from J, with 11 bases between. This chain's CDR3 is CATSDLLSGRAFF. Here the CDR3 DNA reads TGTGCCACCAGTGATTTGCTTTCAGGACGAGCTTTCTTT.

V and J are TRBV20-1 and TRBJ2-3, with 10 bases lining up with TRBD2. Germline trimming cut 3 bases from V and 4 bases from J; bases unmatched to any gene: 7. The length of the CDR3 is 15 residues. Germline loops: CDR1 DFQATT, CDR2 SNEGSKA (reference sequence). The CDR3 nucleotides are TGCAGTGCTAGTTCTCCTAGCGGGAGTTCAGATACGCAGTATTTT. The encoded protein is CSASSPSGSSDTQYF.

This clonotype was counted a few times. V and J are TRBV5-4 and TRBJ2-2, with no clear D. The CDR3 runs 15 residues. V lost 1 base, J lost 3 bases, and 10 bases lay in between. Germline CDR1 and CDR2: SGHNT and YYREEE (reference sequence). CDR3 amino acids: CASSLSLLDTGELFF. The DNA for the CDR3 is TGTGCCAGCAGCTTGTCCCTACTTGACACCGGGGAGCTGTTTTTT.

The chain carries TRBV24-1 and TRBJ2-1, with 7 positions matching TRBD2. V lost 9 bases and J lost 3; bases outside the gene matches: 7. The CDR3 loop spans 14 amino acids. Germline V lookup: CDR1 KGHDR, CDR2 SFDVKD. The CDR3 coding sequence is TGTGCCACCGGTAGCGGGCGATTCTACAATGAGCAGTTCTTC. As protein: CATGSGRFYNEQFF.

This clonotype appeared many times. The gene calls are TRBV7-9 and TRBJ2-7; maybe TRBD2 (6 bases). This CDR3 is built from 14 residues. Between the trimmed V and J ends, which lost 1 base and 5 bases, there was a span of 12 bases. Germline V lookup: CDR1 SEHNR, CDR2 FQNEAQ (reference sequence). CDR3 protein: CASSLVGGDDEQYF. CDR3 bases: TGTGCCAGCAGCTTAGTCGGGGGAGATGACGAGCAGTACTTC. Supplemented by reference TRBV7-9 and TRBJ2-7, the full variable domain reads DTGVSQNPRHKITKRGQNVTFRCDPISEHNRLYWYRQTLGQGPEFLTYFQNEAQLEKSRLLSDRFSAERPKGSFSTLEIQRTEQGDSAMYLCASSLVGGDDEQYFGPGTRLTVT.